A single sample gave rise to the 32 T cell receptor beta chains below, sequenced in a study of sequential checkpoint blockade in melanoma (dated by TCRdb to about 2019). Sample treatment or condition, as interpreted from the label and publication: randomized to nivolumab then ipilimumab (arm A) or the reverse (arm B). The method was the immunoSEQ multiplex PCR assay. TCRdb provides this immuneACCESS table in a form limited to in-frame rearrangements. Some clones are lacking; in checked studies, under half of them reflect an unresolved V gene, and why the rest are absent is not known. The sample table shows around 10,000 clones, and approximately 30% are seen once. The ten largest make up under 25% of the sample. Sequences were derived from tumor tissue (inferred from file names), sampled from a patient given nivolumab and ipilimumab in sequence. All receptors derive from a human donor with melanoma.

This clone has ten or more counts. The V gene is TRBV11-3, the J gene TRBJ2-5; 10 nucleotides line up with TRBD1. The CDR3 is 16 amino acids. Trimming removed 3 bases from V and 4 bases from J; junction bases left unmatched: 8. Germline lookup yields CDR1 SGHNT and CDR2 YENEEA. CDR3 protein: CASSFPRDRGRETQYF. In DNA, the CDR3 is TGTGCCAGCAGCTTCCCCCGGGACAGGGGAAGAGAGACCCAGTACTTC.

This clone has ten or more counts. This sequence joins TRBV11-3 and TRBJ1-1; no firm D call. Trimming stripped 5 bases from V and 0 bases from J, with 13 bases between. The CDR3 length is 15 residues. The germline gives CDR1 SGHNT, CDR2 YENEEA. CDR3 in DNA: TGTGCCAGCAGCCTCGACGTAACGTTGAACACTGAAGCTTTCTTT. It is translated as CASSLDVTLNTEAFF.

The rearrangement joins TRBV19 to TRBJ2-1; 10 bases map to TRBD1. The CDR3 sequence is 15 residues long. The trim removed 2 bases at V and 6 bases at J, leaving 4 bases unmatched. Germline assignment: CDR1 LNHDA and CDR2 SQIVND (reference sequence). For the CDR3, the DNA is TGTGCCAGTAGTATATGGACAGGGGGTAGCAATGAGCAGTTCTTC. This gives the protein CASSIWTGGSNEQFF.

This clone was observed many times. The genes are TRBV9 and TRBJ2-7; D not certain. Germline V gives CDR1 SGDLS, CDR2 YYNGEE. Trimming stripped 7 bases from V and 3 bases from J, with 14 bases between. The CDR3 has 13 residues. Here the CDR3 reads CASSREADYEQYV. The CDR3 DNA sequence: TGTGCCAGCTCCCGAGAGGCAGACTACGAGCAGTACGTC.

J is TRBJ2-2 and V is TRBV29-1; 11 bases fit TRBD1. The CDR3 spans 17 residues. Trimming cost V 2 bases and J 5 bases; bases outside gene matches: 10. CDR1 SQVTM and CDR2 ANQGSEA come from the germline V gene. The CDR3 sequence: CSVETLTGTGGTGELFF. CDR3 DNA sequence: TGCAGCGTTGAAACCTTGACAGGGACAGGGGGTACCGGGGAGCTGTTTTTT.

V and J are TRBV15 and TRBJ1-1; 11 nucleotides line up with TRBD1. The CDR3 is 16 amino acids. Trimming took 5 bases from V and 0 from J; bases not matched to a gene: 5. The germline V gene encodes CDR1 LNHNV and CDR2 YYDKDF (reference sequence). In DNA form, the CDR3 reads TGTGCCACCAGCTCGGGACAGGGGGGGATGAACACTGAAGCTTTCTTT. Protein: CATSSGQGGMNTEAFF. Supplemented by reference TRBV15 and TRBJ1-1, the full variable domain reads DAMVIQNPRYQVTQFGKPVTLSCSQTLNHNVMYWYQQKSSQAPKLLFHYYDKDFNNEADTPDNFQSRRPNTSFCFLDIRSPGLGDTAMYLCATSSGQGGMNTEAFFGQGTRLTVV.

The rearrangement uses TRBV9 and TRBJ2-3; 8 bases agree with TRBD1. The trim removed 5 bases at V and 4 bases at J, leaving 9 bases unmatched. Germline V gene lookup returns CDR1 SGDLS and CDR2 YYNGEE. The CDR3 has 15 residues. CDR3 nucleotides: TGTGCCAGCAGTCAACCGGGACAGGTTTCAGATACGCAGTATTTT. Its protein is CASSQPGQVSDTQYF.

The CDR3 sequence: CASSLGDINQPQHF. The CDR3 DNA reads as TGTGCCAGCAGTTTGGGGGACATCAATCAGCCCCAGCATTTT. V and J are TRBV28 and TRBJ1-5, with a weak D call TRBD1 (6 bases). Germline loops: CDR1 MDHEN, CDR2 SYDVKM. V was clipped by 3 bases and J by 3 bases, with 9 bases between them. The CDR3 loop spans 14 amino acids.

Only a few counts were recorded for this clone. The chain uses TRBV28 and TRBJ1-6, with D possibly being TRBD1 (5 bases). The germline gives CDR1 MDHEN, CDR2 SYDVKM. The CDR3 has 12 residues. Trimming removed 6 bases at V and 13 bases at J, with 13 bases between. As DNA, the CDR3 is TGTGCCAGCAGAATCTTAAGGGGCCCCCTCCACTTT. This codes for CASRILRGPLHF. The full variable domain, rest sourced from reference TRBV28 and TRBJ1-6, is DVKVTQSSRYLVKRTGEKVFLECVQDMDHENMFWYRQDPGLGLRLIYFSYDVKMKEKGDIPEGYSVSREKKERFSLILESASTNQTSMYLCASRILRGPLHFGNGTRLTVT.

This clone counts as medium-sized (0.01 to 0.1%). The chain has TRBV5-1 and TRBJ1-1, with 10 bases identical to TRBD1. Per the germline V gene, CDR1 is SGHRS and CDR2 is YFSETQ. V lost 8 bases, J lost 4 bases, and 11 bases stayed unmatched. The CDR3 runs to 15 residues. CDR3 loop: CASWPTGGLGTEAFF. CDR3 in DNA: TGCGCCAGTTGGCCGACAGGGGGCCTGGGCACTGAAGCTTTCTTT.

This clone appeared a few times. The V call is TRBV6-8, the J call TRBJ2-1, with 9 positions matching TRBD1. Germline V gene lookup returns CDR1 MNHGY and CDR2 SAAAGT. This CDR3 spans 19 amino acids. The V gene end was trimmed by 6 bases and the J gene end by 3 bases; junction bases not matched to a gene: 18. The CDR3, as DNA: TGTGCCAGCAGAGAATGGGGACAGGGAGGTTTTTACTACTACAATGAGCAGTTCTTC. Residues: CASREWGQGGFYYYNEQFF.

This clone appeared many times. The rearrangement uses TRBV11-3 and TRBJ1-1, with 9 bases lining up with TRBD1. Germline V gives CDR1 SGHNT, CDR2 YENEEA. The junction had 3 bases not matched to a gene; V was cut back by 3 bases and J by 4 bases. The CDR3 sequence is 14 residues long. Here the CDR3 reads CASSLGTGLTEAFF. The CDR3 coding sequence is TGTGCCAGCAGCTTGGGGACAGGGCTCACTGAAGCTTTCTTT.

The V and J genes are TRBV11-3 and TRBJ2-4, with D perhaps TRBD1 or TRBD2 (5 bases each). This CDR3 comprises 15 residues. Germline loops: CDR1 SGHNT, CDR2 YENEEA. V lost 3 bases to trimming and J lost 7 bases, with 16 bases between them. The CDR3 DNA is TGTGCCAGCAGCTTGTACATCGCCAGGGAGAACATTCAGTACTTC. Protein sequence: CASSLYIARENIQYF.

This chain links TRBV10-2 with TRBJ1-1, with a weak D call TRBD1 (6 bases). The germline gives CDR1 WSHSY, CDR2 SAAADI. Trimming cost V 8 bases and J 1 base, with 14 bases left between them. CDR3 length: 14 amino acids. CDR3 sequence: CASAPTGENTEAFF. CDR3 in DNA: TGCGCCAGCGCTCCGACAGGTGAGAACACTGAAGCTTTCTTT.

This clone came up a few times. The chain uses TRBV28 and TRBJ1-3; 11 bases agree with TRBD1. V was pared by 3 bases and J by 7 bases, with 2 bases of the junction left unmatched. This CDR3 has 14 amino acids. From germline, CDR1 is MDHEN and CDR2 SYDVKM. The CDR3 is CASSFRDRGNTIYF. As DNA, the CDR3 is TGTGCCAGCAGTTTTCGGGACAGGGGGAACACCATATATTTT.

The V call is TRBV29-1, the J call TRBJ1-5, with D possibly matching TRBD1 (5 bases). Trimming removed 6 bases from V and 4 bases from J, with 13 bases in between. Germline V gene sequence: CDR1 SQVTM, CDR2 ANQGSEA. The CDR3 is 13 amino acids. The CDR3 coding sequence is TGCAGCGTAGCCTTGGGGGTTAATCAGCCCCAGCATTTT. This sequence encodes CSVALGVNQPQHF.

The V call is TRBV5-1, the J call TRBJ2-7, with D perhaps TRBD1 or TRBD2 (5 bases each). The V gene lost 4 bases and the J gene lost 0 bases, with 14 bases spanning the gap. The CDR3 has 15 residues. Looked up from germline, CDR1 is SGHRS and CDR2 is YFSETQ. DNA for the CDR3: TGCGCCAGCAGCCTGGGGACCGATCCCTCCTACGAGCAGTACTTC. Translated: CASSLGTDPSYEQYF.

This chain joins TRBV7-1 and TRBJ1-1; D not resolved. TRBV7-1 is filed as an ORF, its function uncertain. With 6 bases removed from V and 0 bases from J, the gap between germline ends came to 8 bases. The length of the CDR3 is 13 residues. Here the CDR3 reads CASSSHVNTEAFF. DNA for the CDR3: TGTGCCAGCAGTAGCCACGTGAACACTGAAGCTTTCTTT.

The chain employs TRBV18 and TRBJ1-5; D uncertain. CDR1 is KGHSH, CDR2 LQKENI, per germline. This CDR3 has 14 amino acids. V was pared by 3 bases and J by 4 bases, with 10 bases between. CDR3 sequence (DNA): TGTGCCAGCTCACCGGGCAGTGCTAATCAGCCCCAGCATTTT. It yields the protein CASSPGSANQPQHF. The entire variable domain, with the rest obtained from reference TRBV18 and TRBJ1-5, is as follows: NAGVMQNPRHLVRRRGQEARLRCSPMKGHSHVYWYRQLPEEGLKFMVYLQKENIIDESGMPKERFSAEFPKEGPSILRIQQVVRGDSAAYFCASSPGSANQPQHFGDGTRLSIL.

This clone was observed a handful of times. V usage is TRBV6-8 and J usage is TRBJ1-1; D gene ambiguous. The V end was cut by 2 bases, the J end by 5 bases, with 12 bases between. The CDR3 is 14 residues long. Germline CDR1 and CDR2: MNHGY and SAAAGT. CDR3 loop: CASSYPGGSTEAFF. Written as DNA, the CDR3 is TGTGCCAGCAGTTACCCCGGTGGTAGTACTGAAGCTTTCTTT.

In this sample, this clone turned up a few times. The read ends 1 residue early relative to the CDR3; the germline J gene fills the gap. The chain uses TRBV6-1 and TRBJ2-7, with D possibly being TRBD1 (5 bases). V shed 1 base and J shed 9 bases, with 13 bases lying between them. The germline CDR1 and CDR2 sequences are MNHNS and SASEGT. This CDR3 is built from 13 residues. This CDR3 reads CASSEGPWGGQYF. CDR3 DNA, as far as it was read: TGTGCCAGCAGTGAAGGGCCCTGGGGCGGGCAGTAC.

The chain links TRBV9 to TRBJ1-2, with TRBD1 matching over 8 bases. With 0 bases clipped from V and 3 bases from J, the junction kept 19 bases outside the gene matches. There are 20 residues in the CDR3. Germline CDR1 SGDLS, CDR2 YYNGEE. The CDR3 DNA is TGTGCCAGCAGCGTAGAGAGTAAGGGGTGGGGACAGGCCGGGGACTATGGCTACACCTTC. Translation gives CASSVESKGWGQAGDYGYTF.

This clone was counted between two and nine times. This sequence joins TRBV11-3 and TRBJ1-1; 8 nucleotides agree with TRBD1. This CDR3 is built from 16 residues. CDR1 and CDR2 (germline): SGHNT, YENEEA. Trimming removed 4 bases from V and 6 bases from J; junction bases left unmatched: 13. In DNA form, the CDR3 reads TGTGCCAGCAGCTCCCCCCTCGACAGGGGCTCTGCTGAAGCTTTCTTT. Amino acid sequence: CASSSPLDRGSAEAFF.

V gene TRBV18 combines with J gene TRBJ2-1, with 7 bases lining up with TRBD1. This CDR3 has 15 amino acids. Germline V lookup: CDR1 KGHSH, CDR2 LQKENI. The V segment lost 5 bases and the J segment 1 base; nucleotides outside the gene matches: 5. CDR3 sequence: CASSIGTVSYNEQFF. As DNA, the CDR3 is TGTGCCAGCTCAATCGGGACAGTTTCCTACAATGAGCAGTTCTTC.

This clone was recorded only once. The chain joins TRBV18 to TRBJ1-6; TRBD1 agrees at 10 bases. This CDR3 has 16 amino acids. The V gene's germline CDR1 is KGHSH and CDR2 LQKENI. Trimming cost V 2 bases and J 4 bases; bases outside gene matches: 2. Here the CDR3 reads CASSPGGQGYNSPLHF. In DNA, the CDR3 is TGTGCCAGCTCACCAGGGGGACAGGGGTATAATTCACCCCTCCACTTT. The full variable domain, rest sourced from reference TRBV18 and TRBJ1-6, is NAGVMQNPRHLVRRRGQEARLRCSPMKGHSHVYWYRQLPEEGLKFMVYLQKENIIDESGMPKERFSAEFPKEGPSILRIQQVVRGDSAAYFCASSPGGQGYNSPLHFGNGTRLTVT.

V is TRBV29-1 and J is TRBJ2-3; D may be TRBD1 (6 bases). The CDR3 extends over 13 amino acids. Between the trimmed V and J ends, which lost 7 bases and 7 bases, there was a span of 18 bases. Germline V lookup: CDR1 SQVTM, CDR2 ANQGSEA. This chain's CDR3 is CSAGEGVGNTQYF. In nucleotides, the CDR3 is TGCAGCGCGGGCGAGGGGGTCGGAAATACGCAGTATTTT.

The CDR3 DNA follows: TGTGCCAGCAGCTTGGAGCAGGGCGATGAAAAACTGTTTTTT. Amino acid sequence: CASSLEQGDEKLFF. The chain uses TRBV11-3 and TRBJ1-4, with D maybe TRBD1 (5 bases). Trimming pared 3 bases from V and 6 bases from J, leaving 11 bases between. This CDR3 is built from 14 residues. Germline CDR1 reads SGHNT; CDR2 reads YENEEA.

This clone was picked up a small number of times. The rearrangement links TRBV6-8 to TRBJ1-1; D gene ambiguous. This CDR3 has 14 amino acids. Trimming left V 6 bases short and J 3 bases short, with 14 bases between. Per germline, CDR1 MNHGY and CDR2 SAAAGT. As DNA, the CDR3 is TGTGCCAGCAGGATTGAGATATACTACACTGAAGCTTTCTTT. This gives the protein CASRIEIYYTEAFF.

This clone was found a few times. The rearrangement uses TRBV11-3 and TRBJ1-6, with 7 bases identical to TRBD1. With V trimmed by 6 bases and J by 4 bases, 6 bases remained unmatched. The CDR3 totals 15 residues. Germline V gene sequence: CDR1 SGHNT, CDR2 YENEEA. CDR3 residues: CASRHGQVYNSPLHF. The CDR3 DNA sequence: TGTGCCAGCAGACACGGACAGGTTTATAATTCACCCCTCCACTTT.

V gene TRBV5-1 combines with J gene TRBJ2-4; no clear D gene. Germline values: CDR1 SGHRS, CDR2 YFSETQ. The CDR3 is 14 amino acids. V lost 1 base and J 5 bases, leaving 10 bases between the germline ends. CDR3 in amino acids: CASSLYLGENIQYF. CDR3 DNA: TGCGCCAGCAGCTTGTATCTTGGGGAAAACATTCAGTACTTC.

The rearrangement links TRBV11-3 to TRBJ2-1; 9 bases match TRBD1. CDR1 is SGHNT, CDR2 YENEEA, per germline. The trim removed 4 bases at V and 9 bases at J, leaving 7 bases unmatched. The CDR3 runs 14 residues. In nucleotides, the CDR3 is TGTGCCAGCAGCTACCCGACAGGGGGAAGTGAGCAGTTCTTC. Amino acid sequence: CASSYPTGGSEQFF.

The chain employs TRBV6-8 and TRBJ1-1, with D tentatively TRBD1 (5 bases). Germline V gene lookup returns CDR1 MNHGY and CDR2 SAAAGT. This CDR3 region has 13 residues. Trimming took 10 bases from V and 5 from J, leaving 17 bases between them. CDR3 nucleotide sequence: TGTGCCACCGCCCAGGGCGTAGGGACTGAAGCTTTCTTT. It is translated as CATAQGVGTEAFF.